This T cell receptor (beta chain) is drawn from a study of T cell responses to AZD1222 COVID-19 vaccine (dated by TCRdb to the early 2020s). General notes on the study: TCR sequencing was performed for approximately 240 trial participants, of whom about 200 were given two doses of AZD1222 and approximately 25 were given two doses of MenACWY control vaccine. Trial participants were enrolled into age subgroups of 18-55, 56-69 and 70-plus years, which contained roughly 140, 27 and 60 TCR-sequenced participants, respectively. Broader findings and caveats from the paper: Conclusions about previously exposed vaccinees are limited, since just 5 or 6 AZD1222 recipients were seropositive for SARS-CoV-2 at baseline. Nearly half of unique spike-specific TCRs reportedly recognized epitopes outside regions mutated in the B.1.351 and B.1.1.7 variants. Most participants were white British and females outnumbered males, and the authors suggested that clonal diversity may have been underestimated. The 56-69-year group was small, and its depth increase did not reach significance, likely because of low power. The vaccine-associated CD4 TCRs covered the entire spike protein, and the dominant responses fell in regions 160-218 and 743-854. Because no samples from the day 14 peak response were available, repertoires could be characterized only after the peak T cell response. After two AZD1222 doses, both the breadth and the depth of spike-specific TCRs were significantly higher than at day 0 and than in MenACWY recipients.

Including the terminal cysteine and phenylalanine, the CDR3 comprises 17 residues. Only the CDR3 DNA stays, 51 bases, in frame from base 1. V has 5 bases trimmed and J has 5 bases trimmed; junction bases matching no gene number 14. The germline V gene (reference sequence) specifies LNHDA as CDR1 and SQIVND as CDR2. In the paper's terms, the time point label means: about 28 days (+/-7) after the second vaccine dose. AZD1222 recipients with second doses at about 4 weeks or about 12 weeks were pooled, because spike-specific TCR depth and breadth did not differ between schedules. The vaccinee samples were drawn from two UK trials, COV001 and COV002, one of which was a single-blind randomized controlled phase 2/3 trial testing AZD1222 (ChAdOx1 nCoV-19) in healthy adults. For TCRbeta chain sequencing, PBMC samples were collected from trial participants at day 0 and at day 28 after the second dose. On this clone: Its recognized antigen is unknown. The input lacks base qualities; no much larger clone sits a single base away.

The CDR3 regions of human TCRbeta chains were subjected to immunosequencing. For the original study's pipeline: Repertoire TCRs were matched against a reference library of SARS-CoV-2-specific TCRs generated with the MIRA antigen-specificity platform. Breadth meant the fraction of unique TCRs that were SARS-CoV-2-associated, whereas depth meant the fraction of total T cells that were SARS-CoV-2-associated. Using the MIRA data, every spike-specific TCR was mapped to the spike region that the TCR reacted to and assigned to either a CD4 or a CD8 class. Log10-transformed breadth and depth values were compared by one-way ANOVA with Sidak's multiple comparisons tests. Drawn from immuneACCESS, this table holds only the in-frame rearrangements with V and J called that TCRdb kept. Clones are partly lost; checked studies trace under half to an unresolved V gene and leave the rest unexplained. The V and J calls and clone size were taken over from that table, and D and trimming were inferred from the DNA. The sample table contains 50,000 to 70,000 clones; only one count was recorded for roughly 90% of them. The top ten hold less than 9% of the sample.

The sample consisted of peripheral blood, taken 28 days after the second AZD1222 dose. The chain uses TRBV19 and TRBJ1-4, and TRBD1 matches 7 of the central bases. This TCR was recovered from an adult who received the AZD1222 COVID-19 vaccine. CDR3 region: CASSWEQGWTENEKLFF. The DNA sequence follows: TGTGCCAGTAGTTGGGAACAGGGGTGGACTGAGAATGAAAAACTGTTTTTT.